The next 20 T cell receptor beta chains were all read from a single sample in a study of T-cell reconstitution after alpha-beta-depleted transplantation in children. The TCRbeta library was prepared with unique molecular identifiers. In TCRdb, the PCR reads were re-called with MiXCR into one record per CDR3 protein. Here the sample spans fewer than 550,000 distinct CDR3 sequences, 10% to 13% being singletons. This sample comprised PBMCs, obtained before TCRalphabeta/CD19-depleted stem cell transplant. The receptors stem from a child aged 2 to 10 with inherited bone marrow failure, due to receive a stem cell transplant.

This chain links TRBV18 with TRBJ1-1; D call uncertain. V was clipped by 2 bases and J by 7 bases, with 17 bases between them. CDR1 KGHSH and CDR2 LQKENI come from the germline V gene. The CDR3 has 15 residues. The chain's CDR3 is CASSPSPLFGGEAFF. CDR3 nucleotides: TGTGCCAGCTCACCATCCCCACTCTTTGGCGGTGAAGCTTTCTTT.

This clonotype was seen at least ten times. J is TRBJ2-7 and V is TRBV4-3; TRBD2 aligns across 7 bases. Germline V gene data show CDR1 as LGHNA and CDR2 as YSLEER. This CDR3 has 11 residues. The DNA for the CDR3 is TGCTGGGGGAGGGTCTCCTACGAGCAGTACTTC. It translates to CWGRVSYEQYF.

This clonotype has ten or more counts. The rearrangement uses TRBV19 and TRBJ1-5; 7 bases are shared with TRBD1. Germline V gene sequence: CDR1 LNHDA, CDR2 SQIVND (reference sequence). The CDR3 loop spans 12 amino acids. J was trimmed by 3 bases and V by 8 bases; bases with no gene match: 1. The CDR3 loop is CASGQVNQPQHF. CDR3 sequence (DNA): TGTGCCAGTGGACAGGTCAATCAGCCCCAGCATTTT. Drawing the rest from reference TRBV19 and TRBJ1-5, the complete variable domain is DGGITQSPKYLFRKEGQNVTLSCEQNLNHDAMYWYRQDPGQGLRLIYYSQIVNDFQKGDIAEGYSVSREKKESFPLTVTSAQKNPTAFYLCASGQVNQPQHFGDGTRLSIL.

This clonotype was recorded at least ten times. The gene calls are TRBV10-3 and TRBJ2-1; D is unresolved. Trimming took 0 bases from V and 2 from J, leaving 11 bases between them. Germline lookup yields CDR1 ENHRY and CDR2 SYGVKD. This CDR3 has 16 amino acids. The CDR3: CAISESLLNPYNEQFF. The CDR3 DNA reads as TGTGCCATCAGTGAGTCGCTCTTAAATCCCTACAATGAGCAGTTCTTC.

With regard to this clonotype: A read error may explain this, as a much larger clone is one base away. V gene TRBV7-9 combines with J gene TRBJ2-7; 9 bases agree with TRBD1. The CDR3 has 15 amino acids. The germline CDR1 and CDR2 sequences are SEHNR and FQNEAQ (reference sequence). The CDR3 DNA follows: TGTGCCATCTCACAACCGGGACAGGGTACCTACGAGCGGTACTTC. This gives the protein CAISQPGQGTYERYF. Supplemented by reference TRBV7-9 and TRBJ2-7, the full variable domain reads DTGVSQNPRHKITKRGQNVTFRCDPISEHNRLYWYRQTLGQGPEFLTYFQNEAQLEKSRLLSDRFSAERPKGSFSTLEIQRTEQGDSAMYLCAISQPGQGTYERYFGPGTRLTVT.

This clonotype appeared many times. The gene calls are TRBV27 and TRBJ2-5; D is possibly TRBD1 (6 bases). Germline V gene data show CDR1 as MNHEY and CDR2 as SMNVEV (reference sequence). V gave up 8 bases and J gave up 5 bases, with 18 bases separating them. This CDR3 region has 14 residues. This chain's CDR3 is CASRPDSRVETQYF. The CDR3 bases are TGTGCCAGCCGCCCGGACAGCCGTGTGGAGACCCAGTACTTC.

Ten or more counts support this clonotype. The chain carries TRBV7-6 and TRBJ2-7, with 9 nucleotides matching TRBD2. Germline values: CDR1 SGHVS, CDR2 FNYEAQ. This CDR3 spans 15 amino acids. V dropped 0 bases and J dropped 3; count of bases not matched to a gene: 3. CDR3 amino acids: CASSLARREGYEQYF. The DNA of the CDR3 is TGTGCCAGCAGCTTAGCTAGGCGGGAGGGCTACGAGCAGTACTTC.

The sample holds many counts of this clonotype. The chain employs TRBV20-1 and TRBJ2-3; 7 bases agree with TRBD2. V shed 6 bases and J 2 bases; nucleotides not matched to a gene: 5. The germline V gene encodes CDR1 DFQATT and CDR2 SNEGSKA (reference sequence). This CDR3 contains 13 residues. The CDR3 reads CSAELAATDTQYF. CDR3 DNA: TGCAGTGCGGAGCTAGCGGCCACAGATACGCAGTATTTT.

This clonotype was detected many times. This chain links TRBV7-9 with TRBJ2-6; 10 bases fit TRBD1. Germline CDR1 is SEHNR and CDR2 is FQNEAQ (reference sequence). The J segment lost 13 bases and the V segment lost 1 base, leaving 1 base of the junction unmatched. The CDR3 sequence is 13 residues long. The CDR3 bases are TGTGCCAGCAGCTTAGGGGGACAGGGGGTCCTGACTTTC. It codes for CASSLGGQGVLTF.

This clonotype turned up a few times. The V and J genes are TRBV2 and TRBJ2-7, with 8 bases that match TRBD1. This CDR3 has 14 residues. CDR1 is SNHLY and CDR2 is FYNNEI in the germline V gene. With V trimmed by 1 base and J by 3 bases, 2 bases remained unmatched. This chain's CDR3 is CASSEGTGLYEQYF. In DNA, the CDR3 is TGTGCCAGCAGTGAAGGGACAGGGCTCTACGAGCAGTACTTC.

V and J are TRBV20-1 and TRBJ1-2, with 7 bases that match TRBD1. V dropped 4 bases and J dropped 6; count of bases not matched to a gene: 5. In germline, CDR1 is DFQATT, CDR2 SNEGSKA (reference sequence). The CDR3 length is 12 residues. CDR3 residues: CSAIWQGDGYTF. The CDR3 coding sequence is TGCAGTGCTATATGGCAGGGGGATGGCTACACCTTC.

Notes on this clonotype: A single base separates this from a much larger clone, so it may be a read error. CDR3 DNA sequence: TGTGCCAGCAGCCCTAGCGGGATCACAGATACGCAGTATTTT. Translated, it gives CASSPSGITDTQYF. The chain links TRBV3-1 to TRBJ2-3; the match to TRBD2 covers 9 bases. From germline, CDR1 is LGHDT and CDR2 YNNKEL (reference sequence). This CDR3 spans 14 amino acids. J was trimmed by 2 bases and V by 4 bases; bases with no gene match: 1.

Regarding this clonotype: Given a much more abundant clone one base away, this may be a read error. The rearrangement uses TRBV9 and TRBJ2-3, with TRBD2 matching 9 bases. From germline, CDR1 is SGDLS and CDR2 YYNGEE. The ends lost 0 bases at V and 1 base at J; junction bases unmatched: 6. The CDR3 has 17 amino acids. The CDR3 DNA reads TGTGCCAGCAGCGTAGGAAGTAGCGGGAGACGCACAGATACGCAGTATTTT. Translation gives CASSVGSSGRRTDTQYF.

This clonotype has a handful of counts. A read error may produce the germline difference seen at one junction end. The rearrangement uses TRBV7-9 and TRBJ2-7, with a weak D call TRBD1 (5 bases). The CDR3 is 14 amino acids. The germline CDR1 and CDR2 sequences are SEHNR and FQNEAQ (reference sequence). In DNA, the CDR3 is TGTGCCGGCAGCGCACCTGTAGGGGTGCGCGAGCAGTACTTC. This sequence encodes CAGSAPVGVREQYF.

This clonotype was seen at least ten times. V and J are TRBV4-3 and TRBJ2-2, with D possibly TRBD1 on 6 matching bases. The CDR3 is 16 residues long. Deletions cut 1 base from V and 6 bases from J, with 15 bases between. Germline V gene sequence: CDR1 LGHNA, CDR2 YSLEER. CDR3 coding DNA: TGCGCCAGCAGCCAAGCCCTAAAGGGGGTGGCCGGGGAGCTGTTTTTT. Translation gives CASSQALKGVAGELFF.

This clonotype came up many times. The chain employs TRBV7-9 and TRBJ2-7; D may be TRBD1 (7 bases). V lost 4 bases, J lost 6 bases, and 19 bases lay in between. Germline CDR1 and CDR2: SEHNR and FQNEAQ (reference sequence). The CDR3 length is 15 residues. CDR3 loop: CASSYAGAGGFEQYF. DNA for the CDR3: TGTGCCAGCAGCTATGCCGGGGCAGGGGGGTTCGAGCAGTACTTC.

This clonotype was picked up many times. This sequence joins TRBV10-3 and TRBJ2-7; 8 bases agree with TRBD2. With 10 bases clipped from V and 2 bases from J, the junction kept 13 bases outside the gene matches. The germline CDR1 and CDR2 sequences are ENHRY and SYGVKD. The CDR3 is made up of 15 amino acids. In DNA form, the CDR3 reads TGTGCCACTAACCGTGATAGGCGGGAGGCCTACGAGCAGTACTTC. Translated: CATNRDRREAYEQYF.

The chain is built from TRBV4-3 and TRBJ2-7; no reliable D call. V was shortened by 1 base and J by 7 bases, with 11 bases between the two germline ends. CDR1 is LGHNA, CDR2 YSLEER, per germline. This CDR3 comprises 13 residues. The DNA for the CDR3 is TGCGCCAGCAGCCAAGGGGCTGGTTCGGAGCAGTACTTC. Protein: CASSQGAGSEQYF.

This clonotype occurred many times. The chain employs TRBV20-1 and TRBJ2-7, with TRBD1 as a possible D gene (5 bases). Germline V gene lookup returns CDR1 DFQATT and CDR2 SNEGSKA (reference sequence). The CDR3 runs 15 residues. V was pared by 2 bases and J by 0 bases, with 14 bases between. CDR3 nucleotides: TGCAGTGCTAGACTTCCAATGGGGCCCTCCTACGAGCAGTACTTC. It yields the protein CSARLPMGPSYEQYF.

On this clonotype: Mismatch with germline at one junction end may stem from a read error. The chain has TRBV7-8 and TRBJ2-1, with 14 bases matching TRBD2. Looked up from germline, CDR1 is SGHVS and CDR2 is FQNEAQ. This CDR3 comprises 18 residues. The CDR3 region has the DNA TGTGCCGGCAGCCCGGGACTAGCGGGAGTAACGTTTGCCAGTGAGCAGTTCTTC. It yields the protein CAGSPGLAGVTFASEQFF. Complete variable domain (other parts from reference TRBV7-8 and TRBJ2-1): GAGVSQSPRYKVAKRGQDVALRCDPISGHVSLFWYQQALGQGPEFLTYFQNEAQLDKSGLPSDRFFAERPEGSVSTLKIQRTQQEDSAVYLCAGSPGLAGVTFASEQFFGPGTRLTVL.